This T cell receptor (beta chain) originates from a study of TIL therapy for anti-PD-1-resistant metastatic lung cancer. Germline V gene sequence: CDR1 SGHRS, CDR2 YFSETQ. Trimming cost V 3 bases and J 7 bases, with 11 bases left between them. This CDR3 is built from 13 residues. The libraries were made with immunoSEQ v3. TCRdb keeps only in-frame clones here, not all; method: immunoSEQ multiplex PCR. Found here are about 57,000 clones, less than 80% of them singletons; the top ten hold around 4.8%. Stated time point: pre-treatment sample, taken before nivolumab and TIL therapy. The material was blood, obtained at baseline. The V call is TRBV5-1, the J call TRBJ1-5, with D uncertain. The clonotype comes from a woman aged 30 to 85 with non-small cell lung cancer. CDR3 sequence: CASSSEGGQPQHF. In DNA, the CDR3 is TGCGCCAGCAGCTCGGAGGGAGGGCAGCCCCAGCATTTT.